Many counts were recorded for the clone carrying this T cell receptor beta chain. What it recognizes is unknown. The data derive from a study of CD8 T cells in ankylosing spondylitis. Study results and caveats: Earlier work had already found some motif variants in reactive arthritis synovial fluid and blood. Within matched ankylosing spondylitis synovial fluid, disease-linked clones were reportedly significantly enriched. CD8+ by phenotype, disease-linked clones were relatively rare in peripheral blood.

Germline CDR1 is KGHSH and CDR2 is LQKENI. This CDR3 contains 14 residues. V was shortened by 6 bases and J by 0 bases, with 11 bases between the two germline ends. Quantitative barcoded 5'-RACE was used to prepare TCR beta libraries. TCRdb used MiXCR to reprocess the 5' RACE reads, holding one entry per CDR3 protein. The sample includes approximately 340,000 distinct CDR3 sequences, roughly 15% of them seen just once. Sequenced sample: blood, either unsorted or a sorted T cell fraction (not recorded which). The source of this sequence is a male donor with ankylosing spondylitis or in good health (not recorded which). This chain connects TRBV18 to TRBJ1-1, with a tentative D call TRBD1 (6 bases). This chain's CDR3 is CASSFGGLNTEAFF. CDR3 nucleotide sequence: TGTGCCAGCTCTTTCGGGGGCCTGAACACTGAAGCTTTCTTT.